This paragraph reports one T cell receptor (beta chain). Antigen unknown. Per the germline V gene, CDR1 is LNHDA and CDR2 is SQIVND (reference sequence). Germline trimming cut 4 bases from V and 6 bases from J; bases unmatched to any gene: 9. CDR3 length: 15 residues. These data belong to a study of cytomegalovirus exposure and HLA in healthy donors. Study findings and constraints: With further analysis later on, most CMV-associated TCR beta chains appeared HLA-restricted. A previous analysis found most TCR beta V segments productive roughly 90% or roughly 30% of the time.

PCR used 60 Vbeta primers and 13 Jbeta primers. TCRdb keeps only in-frame clones here, not all; method: immunoSEQ multiplex PCR. This sample carries a few hundred thousand clones, 65% to 85% of them seen once, and the ten largest clones take 2.9%. V usage is TRBV19 and J usage is TRBJ2-3; 8 bases line up with TRBD1. The TCR comes from a man aged 25 to 40 in good health and CMV-seronegative. Sequencing was carried out using PBMCs. CDR3 nucleotides: TGTGCCAGTAGTAACGGACAGGGCCAGTTTGATACGCAGTATTTT. This translates into CASSNGQGQFDTQYF.